The 22 T cell receptor beta chains below come from one sample, sequenced in a study of T-cell reconstitution after alpha-beta-depleted transplantation in children. Unique molecular identifiers were built into the TCRbeta library. TCRdb fed the PCR reads into MiXCR, producing one record per CDR3 protein. This sample carries some 550,000 distinct CDR3 sequences, 23% of them seen once, and the ten largest clones take roughly an eighth. Sample: PBMCs, mostly from graft donor cells, taken 360 days after TCRalphabeta/CD19-depleted stem cell transplant. The receptors shown here come from a boy younger than two who had a stem cell transplant for acute myeloid leukemia, so the T cells may come from the graft donor.

There are a few counts of this clonotype. The chain carries TRBV14 and TRBJ2-2; D gene uncertain. CDR3 length: 16 amino acids. V was trimmed by 1 base and J by 4 bases, leaving 13 bases between them. Germline CDR1 reads SGHDN; CDR2 reads FVKESK. The CDR3 DNA follows: TGTGCCAGCAGCCAAGGACCCTGGGCTCTCACCGGGGAGCTGTTTTTT. Amino acid sequence: CASSQGPWALTGELFF.

In its sample, this clonotype was seen many times. V usage is TRBV7-2 and J usage is TRBJ1-5, with D tentatively TRBD1 (6 bases). V was shortened by 1 base and J by 2 bases, with 12 bases between the two germline ends. Germline V gene lookup returns CDR1 SGHTA and CDR2 FQGNSA. The CDR3 is 16 amino acids. The CDR3 DNA reads as TGTGCCAGCAGCTTAGTGGCCGGGGGCGGCAATCAGCCCCAGCATTTT. Its translation is CASSLVAGGGNQPQHF. Complete variable domain (other parts from reference TRBV7-2 and TRBJ1-5): GAGVSQSPSNKVTEKGKDVELRCDPISGHTALYWYRQSLGQGLEFLIYFQGNSAPDKSGLPSDRFSAERTGGSVSTLTIQRTQQEDSAVYLCASSLVAGGGNQPQHFGDGTRLSIL.

This clonotype was detected ten times or more. The rearrangement joins TRBV7-2 to TRBJ1-2, with D maybe TRBD1 (5 bases). The germline gives CDR1 SGHTA, CDR2 FQGNSA. This CDR3 spans 16 amino acids. Trimming stripped 1 base from V and 5 bases from J, with 17 bases between. CDR3 coding DNA: TGTGCCAGCAGCTTAGACGCCCGAGGGACGGTATATGGCTACACCTTC. Translated, it gives CASSLDARGTVYGYTF.

This rearrangement joins TRBV13 to TRBJ2-2; 14 positions match TRBD2. Germline values: CDR1 PRHDT, CDR2 FYEKMQ (reference sequence). Losses at the gene ends were 5 bases for V and 5 bases for J; bases not matched to a gene: 7. The CDR3 consists of 17 residues. The CDR3, as DNA: TGTGCCAGCAGCGATGCCGGGACTAGCGGGGGAACCGGGGAGCTGTTTTTT. Its protein product is CASSDAGTSGGTGELFF.

The chain couples TRBV3-1 to TRBJ2-1; D remains unclear. The ends were cut back, 1 base at V and 9 bases at J, with 4 bases in the middle. The germline CDR1 and CDR2 sequences are LGHDT and YNNKEL (reference sequence). The CDR3 runs to 11 residues. The chain's CDR3 is CASSQASEQFF. CDR3 sequence (DNA): TGTGCCAGCAGCCAAGCAAGTGAGCAGTTCTTC.

This clonotype was detected many times. The chain employs TRBV29-1 and TRBJ2-1, with a tentative D call TRBD2 (6 bases). The CDR3 spans 13 residues. Trimming cost V 1 base and J 8 bases, with 12 bases left between them. Germline V CDR1 and CDR2: SQVTM, ANQGSEA. The CDR3, as DNA: TGCAGCGTTGAAGGCGGGGAGATTCATGAGCAGTTCTTC. The encoded protein is CSVEGGEIHEQFF.

This clonotype was seen at least ten times. The chain combines TRBV20-1 with TRBJ1-5; D is uncertain. V lost 1 base and J 7 bases, leaving 11 bases between the germline ends. CDR1 is DFQATT and CDR2 is SNEGSKA in the germline V gene (reference sequence). The CDR3 runs 13 residues. The CDR3 DNA is TGCAGTGCTAGAGGTGAAGTCGACCAGCCCCAGCATTTT. This encodes CSARGEVDQPQHF.

The V gene is TRBV6-5, the J gene TRBJ2-5, with a tentative D call TRBD1 (5 bases). Germline values: CDR1 MNHEY, CDR2 SVGAGI. Trimming left V 0 bases short and J 4 bases short, with 12 bases between. The CDR3 runs 15 residues. Here the CDR3 DNA reads TGTGCCAGCAGTTACTCGAGCAGGGCGCGAGAGACCCAGTACTTC. Its protein product is CASSYSSRARETQYF.

This clonotype came up many times. This chain connects TRBV6-5 to TRBJ1-5, with D perhaps TRBD1 (6 bases). Per the germline V gene, CDR1 is MNHEY and CDR2 is SVGAGI. V was shortened by 6 bases and J by 3 bases, with 12 bases between the two germline ends. The CDR3 contains 14 residues. CDR3 sequence reads: CASSPGTPNQPQHF. The CDR3 coding sequence is TGTGCCAGCAGCCCCGGGACACCCAATCAGCCCCAGCATTTT.

The chain carries TRBV27 and TRBJ2-3; 13 nucleotides line up with TRBD2. CDR1 and CDR2 (germline): MNHEY, SMNVEV (reference sequence). V was pared by 5 bases and J by 1 base, with 3 bases of the junction left unmatched. This CDR3 contains 16 residues. CDR3 loop: CASSPTSGGGTDTQYF. CDR3 in DNA: TGTGCCAGCAGTCCTACTAGCGGGGGGGGCACAGATACGCAGTATTTT.

This clonotype was detected only a few times. The chain employs TRBV20-1 and TRBJ1-2; the D is unclear. The V gene's germline CDR1 is DFQATT and CDR2 SNEGSKA (reference sequence). Trimming removed 1 base at V and 6 bases at J, with 15 bases between. The CDR3 is 14 amino acids. CDR3 sequence: CSARGPAHKDGYTF. The CDR3 coding sequence is TGCAGTGCTAGAGGTCCAGCACATAAGGATGGCTACACCTTC.

This clonotype was seen many times. The chain recombines TRBV6-1 with TRBJ2-5; TRBD2 matches 10 bases. V trimming: 5 bases; J trimming: 5 bases; junction bases outside the gene matches: 11. The CDR3 spans 16 residues. Per germline, CDR1 MNHNS and CDR2 SASEGT. The CDR3 region has the DNA TGTGCCAGCAGTCCGGCCCGAGCGGGGGGGAGTGAGACCCAGTACTTC. This translates into CASSPARAGGSETQYF.

CDR3 in amino acids: CASSPPPAGGTTDTQYF. CDR3 bases: TGTGCCAGCTCACCACCGCCAGCCGGGGGTACGACAGATACGCAGTATTTT. The chain carries TRBV18 and TRBJ2-3; tentatively, D is TRBD2 (6 bases). Trimming cost V 0 bases and J 3 bases, with 16 bases left between them. The CDR3 consists of 17 residues. CDR1 and CDR2 from the germline V gene are KGHSH and LQKENI.

This clonotype was found many times. V is TRBV10-2 and J is TRBJ2-3; 8 positions match TRBD2. Per germline, CDR1 WSHSY and CDR2 SAAADI. The CDR3 has 16 amino acids. V shed 2 bases and J 0 bases; nucleotides not matched to a gene: 4. CDR3 sequence reads: CASSEPRGVSTDTQYF. CDR3 sequence (DNA): TGCGCCAGCAGTGAGCCGCGGGGGGTTAGCACAGATACGCAGTATTTT.

J is TRBJ2-2 and V is TRBV5-1, with TRBD1 matching over 8 bases. CDR3 length equals 15 residues. Germline CDR1 SGHRS, CDR2 YFSETQ. The ends lost 3 bases at V and 7 bases at J; junction bases unmatched: 8. The CDR3 spells CASSSSTGGIGELFF. The CDR3 DNA sequence: TGCGCCAGCAGCTCCTCAACAGGGGGGATCGGGGAGCTGTTTTTT.

This clonotype was counted only a few times. The chain joins TRBV6-5 to TRBJ2-1; 7 bases align to TRBD1. The CDR3 is made up of 15 amino acids. CDR1 and CDR2 (germline): MNHEY, SVGAGI. After removal of 6 bases from V and 4 bases from J, the junction contained 9 bases not matched to a gene. The CDR3 protein is CASSRGQARYNEQFF. The CDR3 region has the DNA TGTGCCAGCAGCCGTGGACAGGCACGATACAATGAGCAGTTCTTC.

This clonotype showed up just a few times. V and J are TRBV6-1 and TRBJ1-1, with a tentative D call TRBD1 (5 bases). The CDR3 length is 16 residues. V shed 6 bases and J shed 1 base, with 18 bases lying between them. Germline V gene lookup returns CDR1 MNHNS and CDR2 SASEGT. The CDR3 region is CASSRPKPQGNTEAFF. The CDR3 DNA reads TGTGCCAGCAGCCGCCCGAAGCCCCAGGGGAACACTGAAGCTTTCTTT.

This clonotype was seen ten or more times. This sequence joins TRBV20-1 and TRBJ1-2; 8 bases map to TRBD1. Looked up from germline, CDR1 is DFQATT and CDR2 is SNEGSKA (reference sequence). J lost 3 bases, V lost 6 bases, and 15 bases had no gene match. The CDR3 totals 16 residues. The DNA for the CDR3 is TGCAGTGCCCGAGATCCCGCAGGGGGCGCCTACTATGGCTACACCTTC. Translation: CSARDPAGGAYYGYTF.

This clonotype was observed a handful of times. The V gene is TRBV29-1, the J gene TRBJ2-2; D ambiguous. The CDR3 runs 13 residues. Germline-derived CDR1 and CDR2 are SQVTM and ANQGSEA. The V and J ends lost 7 bases and 3 bases respectively, with 12 bases between them. The CDR3 nucleotides read TGCAGCGCTTCCATGGGGTACACCGGGGAGCTGTTTTTT. It specifies CSASMGYTGELFF.

The sample holds a few counts of this clonotype. The chain carries TRBV20-1 and TRBJ2-1; the D gene could be TRBD1 or TRBD2 (5 bases each). CDR1 and CDR2 (germline): DFQATT, SNEGSKA (reference sequence). This CDR3 contains 12 residues. The V and J ends lost 5 bases and 9 bases respectively, with 14 bases between them. The CDR3 DNA reads as TGCAGTGCTCCTCGCCGAGGGACTGAGCAGTTCTTC. Protein sequence: CSAPRRGTEQFF.

The chain couples TRBV5-6 to TRBJ1-1; weak D call: TRBD1 (5 bases). The CDR3 spans 14 residues. The germline V gene has CDR1 SGHDT and CDR2 YYEEEE. Between the trimmed V and J ends, which lost 0 bases and 9 bases, there was a span of 15 bases. The CDR3 reads CASSLDGQGIKAFF. The CDR3 DNA reads TGTGCCAGCAGCTTGGATGGGCAGGGAATAAAAGCTTTCTTT.

This clonotype was counted at least ten times. V gene TRBV14 combines with J gene TRBJ2-1; TRBD2 matches at 14 bases. V lost 3 bases and J lost 1; bases outside the gene matches: 5. CDR1 and CDR2 (germline): SGHDN, FVKESK. The CDR3 length is 18 residues. The CDR3 DNA sequence: TGTGCCAGCAGCCATCGGACTAGCGGGGGGCTATCCTACAATGAGCAGTTCTTC. Residues: CASSHRTSGGLSYNEQFF. Drawing the rest from reference TRBV14 and TRBJ2-1, the complete variable domain is EAGVTQFPSHSVIEKGQTVTLRCDPISGHDNLYWYRRVMGKEIKFLLHFVKESKQDESGMPNNRFLAERTGGTYSTLKVQPAELEDSGVYFCASSHRTSGGLSYNEQFFGPGTRLTVL.